Listed below are T cell receptor beta chains from one sample, sequenced in a study of shared clonotypes between healthy human individuals. The assay was immunoSEQ multiplex PCR, and TCRdb's table has in-frame clones only and misses some. The sample comprises fewer than 850,000 clones, roughly 96% of which are singletons, and under 0.3% rests with the top ten. The sequencing input was naive CD8+ T cells sorted from blood. Receptors originate from a man aged 25 to 40 in good health. Both conserved end residues are part of each CDR3. A D gene is named only where the DNA matches it firmly. Size tells how often a clone was seen (once, few, many) or the class of an expanded clone, and some rows leave it out.

clone_size: NA; j_call: TRBJ2-1; d_call: NA; v_call: TRBV6-5; cdr3_aa: CASSYSAGPNNEQFF; cdr3_nt: TGTGCCAGCAGTTACTCGGCGGGACCCAACAATGAGCAGTTCTTC
clone_size: once; j_call: TRBJ2-4; d_call: NA; v_call: TRBV27; cdr3_aa: CASSYGVENIQYF; cdr3_nt: TGTGCCAGCAGTTATGGAGTCGAAAACATTCAGTACTTC
clone_size: NA; j_call: TRBJ2-3; d_call: TRBD2; v_call: TRBV4-1; cdr3_aa: CASSQGTSGWTDTQYF; cdr3_nt: TGCGCCAGCAGCCAGGGGACTAGCGGTTGGACAGATACGCAGTATTTT
clone_size: NA; j_call: TRBJ2-7; d_call: NA; v_call: TRBV7-9; cdr3_aa: CASSLDIYEQYF; cdr3_nt: TGTGCCAGCAGCTTAGACATTTACGAGCAGTACTTC
clone_size: NA; j_call: TRBJ2-1; d_call: TRBD2; v_call: TRBV27; cdr3_aa: CASSLLPSGRVSYNEQFF; cdr3_nt: TGTGCCAGCAGTTTACTCCCTAGCGGGAGGGTATCCTACAATGAGCAGTTCTTC
clone_size: NA; j_call: TRBJ1-1; d_call: NA; v_call: TRBV11-2; cdr3_aa: CASSFSGLLNTEAFF; cdr3_nt: TGTGCCAGCAGCTTTTCGGGGTTATTGAACACTGAAGCTTTCTTT
clone_size: NA; j_call: TRBJ2-3; d_call: NA; v_call: TRBV7-9; cdr3_aa: CASSLGTGITDTQYF; cdr3_nt: TGTGCCAGCAGCTTAGGGACTGGAATCACAGATACGCAGTATTTT
clone_size: once; j_call: TRBJ1-2; d_call: NA; v_call: TRBV7-9; cdr3_aa: CASSGDRYEYGYTF; cdr3_nt: TGTGCCAGCAGCGGCGACAGGTACGAATATGGCTACACCTTC
clone_size: NA; j_call: TRBJ2-7; d_call: NA; v_call: TRBV11-2; cdr3_aa: CASSPPVQSYEQYF; cdr3_nt: TGTGCCAGCAGCCCCCCGGTGCAGTCCTACGAGCAGTACTTC
clone_size: NA; j_call: TRBJ2-1; d_call: NA; v_call: TRBV5-5; cdr3_aa: CASSPGLQSNEQFF; cdr3_nt: TGTGCCAGCAGCCCGGGACTCCAGTCGAATGAGCAGTTCTTC
clone_size: NA; j_call: TRBJ1-2; d_call: NA; v_call: TRBV6-5; cdr3_aa: CASSINRDYGYTF; cdr3_nt: TGTGCCAGCAGCATCAACAGGGACTATGGCTACACCTTC
clone_size: NA; j_call: TRBJ1-4; d_call: NA; v_call: TRBV14; cdr3_aa: CASSQDLGATNEKLFF; cdr3_nt: TGTGCCAGCAGCCAAGACTTGGGGGCAACTAATGAAAAACTGTTTTTT
clone_size: once; j_call: TRBJ2-7; d_call: NA; v_call: TRBV5-4; cdr3_aa: CASSPGSGYEQYF; cdr3_nt: TGTGCCAGCAGCCCGGGCTCGGGCTACGAGCAGTACTTC